The rows below give T cell receptor beta chains drawn from one sample of a study of blood T cell repertoires in COVID-19. TCRdb's table, derived via immunoSEQ multiplex PCR, lists solely in-frame clones and lacks some. This sample has about 150,000 clones; approximately 85% occur once, and the top ten carry roughly 0.62%. The sequenced sample consisted of peripheral blood. These receptors originate from a man between 60 and 75 years old with COVID-19, enrolled during active disease. Both conserved end residues are part of each CDR3. Each record gives: J gene, D gene, V gene, CDR3 DNA, CDR3 protein. A D gene is named only where the DNA matches it firmly.

j_gene: TRBJ2-7
d_gene: TRBD1
v_gene: TRBV7-2
CDR3nt: TGTGCCAGCAGCTTAAGTCAGGACAGGGGTAACTACGAGCAGTACTTC
CDR3aa: CASSLSQDRGNYEQYF

j_gene: TRBJ2-7
d_gene: TRBD2
v_gene: TRBV5-1
CDR3nt: TGCGCCAGCAGCTTGGACGGCCAGGGAGGGTACGAGCAGTACTTC
CDR3aa: CASSLDGQGGYEQYF

j_gene: TRBJ2-7
d_gene: TRBD1
v_gene: TRBV2
CDR3nt: TGTGCCAGCAGTGAATCGGACAGGGGGCGTCGCGAGCAGTACTTC
CDR3aa: CASSESDRGRREQYF

j_gene: TRBJ1-6
d_gene: .
v_gene: TRBV10-3
CDR3nt: TGTGCCATCAGTGAGCCGCCCAGGGGTTCACCCCTCCACTTT
CDR3aa: CAISEPPRGSPLHF

j_gene: TRBJ2-1
d_gene: .
v_gene: TRBV5-8
CDR3nt: TGTGCCAGCAGCTTGAACAGGGCGAATGAGCAGTTCTTC
CDR3aa: CASSLNRANEQFF

j_gene: TRBJ2-7
d_gene: .
v_gene: TRBV28
CDR3nt: TGTGCCAGCCCCCCCCCAGAGGACACGACTTACGAGCAGTACTTC
CDR3aa: CASPPPEDTTYEQYF

j_gene: TRBJ2-3
d_gene: .
v_gene: TRBV5-1
CDR3nt: TGCGCCAGCAGCTTAACGACTAGCACAGATACGCAGTATTTT
CDR3aa: CASSLTTSTDTQYF

j_gene: TRBJ2-7
d_gene: .
v_gene: TRBV11-2
CDR3nt: TGTGCCAGCAGCACGGGCAGGGGATACTACGAGCAGTACTTC
CDR3aa: CASSTGRGYYEQYF

j_gene: TRBJ2-7
d_gene: TRBD1
v_gene: TRBV20-1
CDR3nt: TGCAGTGCTAGTGACAGGGCGGCCTACGAGCAGTACTTC
CDR3aa: CSASDRAAYEQYF

j_gene: TRBJ2-7
d_gene: .
v_gene: TRBV3-1/TRBV3-2
CDR3nt: TGTGCCAGCAGCCAAACGGGACTCCGAGAACGATCCTACGAGCAGTACTTC
CDR3aa: CASSQTGLRERSYEQYF

j_gene: TRBJ1-2
d_gene: .
v_gene: TRBV18
CDR3nt: TGTGCCAGCTCACCACAGGGGCTAAACTATGGCTACACCTTC
CDR3aa: CASSPQGLNYGYTF

j_gene: TRBJ2-3
d_gene: .
v_gene: TRBV9
CDR3nt: TGTGCCAGCAGCTCCCCCCCAGTAGATACGCAGTATTTT
CDR3aa: CASSSPPVDTQYF

j_gene: TRBJ2-7
d_gene: TRBD1
v_gene: TRBV11-3
CDR3nt: TGTGCCAGCAGCTTTTTTGCGGGACAGGAGACTACCGAGCAGTACTTC
CDR3aa: CASSFFAGQETTEQYF

j_gene: TRBJ1-1
d_gene: .
v_gene: TRBV7-2
CDR3nt: TGTGCCAGCAGGCTTGGGGGGGCCACTGAAGCTTTCTTT
CDR3aa: CASRLGGATEAFF

j_gene: TRBJ1-1
d_gene: .
v_gene: TRBV5-8
CDR3nt: TGTGCCAGCAGCTTGGGGCCTGGGAGCACTGAAGCTTTCTTT
CDR3aa: CASSLGPGSTEAFF

j_gene: TRBJ2-7
d_gene: TRBD2
v_gene: TRBV5-1
CDR3nt: TGCGCCAGCAGCTTGGAGCTGGGACTAGCCTACGAGCAGTACTTC
CDR3aa: CASSLELGLAYEQYF

j_gene: TRBJ1-1
d_gene: TRBD1
v_gene: TRBV5-1
CDR3nt: TGCGCCAGCAGCTCTCAGGGGGGCACTGAAGCTTTCTTT
CDR3aa: CASSSQGGTEAFF

j_gene: TRBJ1-4
d_gene: .
v_gene: TRBV5-1
CDR3nt: TGCGCCAGCAGCGAAACTGCAACTAATGAAAAACTGTTTTTT
CDR3aa: CASSETATNEKLFF

j_gene: TRBJ1-1
d_gene: .
v_gene: TRBV11-2
CDR3nt: TGTGCCAGCAGCTTATCGGGGAACACTGAAGCTTTCTTT
CDR3aa: CASSLSGNTEAFF

j_gene: TRBJ1-5
d_gene: .
v_gene: TRBV27
CDR3nt: TGTGCCAGCAGTCCCCGCCAGGGTGGCAATCAGCCCCAGCATTTT
CDR3aa: CASSPRQGGNQPQHF